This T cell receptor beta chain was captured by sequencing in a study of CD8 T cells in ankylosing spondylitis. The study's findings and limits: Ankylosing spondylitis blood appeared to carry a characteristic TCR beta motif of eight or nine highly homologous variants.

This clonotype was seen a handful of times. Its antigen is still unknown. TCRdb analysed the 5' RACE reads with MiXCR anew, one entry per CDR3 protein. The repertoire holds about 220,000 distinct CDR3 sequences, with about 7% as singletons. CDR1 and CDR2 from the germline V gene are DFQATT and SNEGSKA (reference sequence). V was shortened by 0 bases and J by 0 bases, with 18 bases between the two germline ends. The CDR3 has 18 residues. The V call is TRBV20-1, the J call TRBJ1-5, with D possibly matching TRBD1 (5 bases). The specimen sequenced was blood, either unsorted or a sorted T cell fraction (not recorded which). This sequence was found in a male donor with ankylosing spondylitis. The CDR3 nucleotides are TGCAGTGCTAGAGATTTAAGGTGGGGGGGTAATAGCAATCAGCCCCAGCATTTT. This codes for CSARDLRWGGNSNQPQHF.